The sequence of this T cell receptor (beta chain) was determined in a study of T cells in Graves' hyperthyroidism and ophthalmopathy. Ophthalmopathy in the patients scored at least 3 on Clinical Activity Score and at least 4 on NOSPECS grade, lasting under 3 months. Not enrolled were patients with uncontrolled infection, other autoimmune disease, pregnancy or lactation. The PBMCs had their origin in roughly 9.4 ml of fresh peripheral blood. This clonotype was seen a few times. What it binds is unknown. Study-wide results and limits: Before onset, ophthalmopathy was predicted by the model a median around 6 months earlier.

CDR3 size: 14 residues. Germline CDR1 reads DFQATT; CDR2 reads SNEGSKA (reference sequence). The ends lost 5 bases at V and 0 bases at J; junction bases unmatched: 7. RNA transcripts served as the template for amplifying TCR beta CDR3 regions. TCR CDR3 underwent first-round RT-PCR with the HTBI primer set. TCRdb passed the multiplex PCR reads through MiXCR, listing each CDR3 protein once. Of around 690,000 distinct CDR3 sequences detected, around 21% appear once; the ten largest clones hold under 35%. The TCR comes from a man in his thirties or forties with Graves' ophthalmopathy. The sequencing sample was made of blood. The gene calls are TRBV20-1 and TRBJ2-7; 7 nucleotides line up with TRBD1. CDR3 in amino acids: CSASDRSVSYEQYF. For the CDR3, the DNA is TGCAGTGCTTCGGACAGGTCCGTCTCCTACGAGCAGTACTTC.